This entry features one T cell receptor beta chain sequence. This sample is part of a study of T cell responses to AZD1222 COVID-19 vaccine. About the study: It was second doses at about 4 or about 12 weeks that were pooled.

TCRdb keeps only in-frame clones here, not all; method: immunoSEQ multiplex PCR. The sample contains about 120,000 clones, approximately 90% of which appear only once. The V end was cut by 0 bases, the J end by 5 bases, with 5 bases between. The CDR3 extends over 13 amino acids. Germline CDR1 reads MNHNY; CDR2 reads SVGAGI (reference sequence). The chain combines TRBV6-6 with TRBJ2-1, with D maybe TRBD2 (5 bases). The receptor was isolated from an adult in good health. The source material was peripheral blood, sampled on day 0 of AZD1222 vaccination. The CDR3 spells CASSYSRDNEQFF. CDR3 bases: TGTGCCAGCAGTTACTCGCGGGACAATGAGCAGTTCTTC.